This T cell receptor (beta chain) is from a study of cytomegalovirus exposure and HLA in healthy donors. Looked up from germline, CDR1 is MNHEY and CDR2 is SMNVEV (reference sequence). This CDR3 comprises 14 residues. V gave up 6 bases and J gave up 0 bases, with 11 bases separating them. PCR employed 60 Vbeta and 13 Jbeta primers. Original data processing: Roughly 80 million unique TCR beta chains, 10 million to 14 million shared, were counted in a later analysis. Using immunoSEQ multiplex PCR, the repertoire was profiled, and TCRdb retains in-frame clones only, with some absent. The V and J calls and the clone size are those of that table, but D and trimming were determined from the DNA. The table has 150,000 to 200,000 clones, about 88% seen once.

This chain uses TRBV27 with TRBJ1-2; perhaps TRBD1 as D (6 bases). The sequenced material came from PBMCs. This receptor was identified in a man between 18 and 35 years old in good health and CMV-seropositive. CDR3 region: CASRPGQSNYGYTF. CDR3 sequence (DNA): TGTGCCAGCAGGCCAGGACAGTCTAACTATGGCTACACCTTC.